One and the same sample provided the 9 T cell receptor beta chains below, sequenced in a study of Graves' ophthalmopathy and Graves' hyperthyroidism. Beta-chain TCR CDR3 regions were amplified from RNA transcripts. HTBI primers were employed in first-round RT-PCR, then a second-round multiplex PCR followed. TCRdb recomputed calls from the multiplex PCR reads with MiXCR, one row per CDR3 protein. This sample yields 740,000 or so distinct CDR3 sequences, of which 40% are seen a single time; about 40% belongs to the top ten. Specimen: peripheral blood. The receptors come from an adult man with Graves' ophthalmopathy.

The rearrangement uses TRBV10-3 and TRBJ1-1, with D possibly being TRBD1 (5 bases). The CDR3 contains 13 residues. The ends were cut back, 2 bases at V and 3 bases at J, with 7 bases in the middle. CDR1 and CDR2 from the germline V gene are ENHRY and SYGVKD. CDR3 coding DNA: TGTGCCATCAGTGAGCGACAGTACACTGAAGCTTTCTTT. This codes for CAISERQYTEAFF.

The chain joins TRBV2 to TRBJ2-7, with D perhaps matching TRBD2 (8 bases). The CDR3 spans 12 residues. The germline V gene has CDR1 SNHLY and CDR2 FYNNEI. V dropped 11 bases and J dropped 3 bases, with 14 bases sitting between them. The CDR3 sequence is CAARGTSYEQYF. The CDR3 DNA follows: TGTGCCGCCAGGGGGACTAGCTACGAGCAGTACTTC. The variable domain in full, with the rest retrieved from reference TRBV2 and TRBJ2-7, is EPEVTQTPSHQVTQMGQEVILRCVPISNHLYFYWYRQILGQKVEFLVSFYNNEISEKSEIFDDQFSVERPDGSNFTLKIRSTKLEDSAMYFCAARGTSYEQYFGPGTRLTVT.

This clonotype was seen a handful of times. The J gene is TRBJ2-5, the V gene TRBV3-1; 11 positions agree with TRBD1. From germline, CDR1 is LGHDT and CDR2 YNNKEL (reference sequence). V shed 4 bases and J 5 bases; nucleotides not matched to a gene: 9. The CDR3 is made up of 16 amino acids. The CDR3 coding sequence is TGTGCCAGCAGCCTTGGACAGGGGGCATTCGCCGAGACCCAGTACTTC. Its translation is CASSLGQGAFAETQYF.

This chain connects TRBV20-1 to TRBJ2-2; 12 nucleotides align to TRBD1. The CDR3 sequence is 18 residues long. CDR1 DFQATT and CDR2 SNEGSKA come from the germline V gene (reference sequence). V shed 1 base and J 0 bases; nucleotides not matched to a gene: 6. The CDR3 loop is CSARAGTGGLTNTGELFF. In DNA form, the CDR3 reads TGCAGTGCTAGAGCCGGGACAGGGGGCCTCACGAACACCGGGGAGCTGTTTTTT.

The chain links TRBV20-1 to TRBJ2-7; the D is unclear. The CDR3 is made up of 13 amino acids. V gave up 6 bases and J gave up 3 bases, with 15 bases separating them. CDR1 is DFQATT and CDR2 is SNEGSKA in the germline V gene (reference sequence). The CDR3 protein is CSAQLGGYYEQYF. Written as DNA, the CDR3 is TGCAGTGCGCAATTAGGTGGGTACTACGAGCAGTACTTC.

The gene calls are TRBV11-2 and TRBJ1-3; the D is unclear. Germline CDR1 SGHAT, CDR2 FQNNGV. The germline V and J ends were trimmed by 7 bases and 7 bases, with 11 bases remaining between them. This CDR3 region has 12 residues. This CDR3 is CASTAGMNTIYF. For the CDR3, the DNA is TGTGCCAGCACGGCAGGCATGAACACCATATATTTT. Full variable domain (remainder filled in from reference TRBV11-2 and TRBJ1-3): EAGVAQSPRYKIIEKRQSVAFWCNPISGHATLYWYQQILGQGPKLLIQFQNNGVVDDSQLPKDRFSAERLKGVDSTLKIQPAKLEDSAVYLCASTAGMNTIYFGEGSWLTVV.

This clonotype was seen at least ten times. The J gene is TRBJ2-5, the V gene TRBV7-6, with 9 bases lining up with TRBD1. Germline CDR1 reads SGHVS; CDR2 reads FNYEAQ. V was clipped by 4 bases and J by 5 bases; unmatched bases: 8. This CDR3 has 15 amino acids. CDR3 amino acids: CASSSLTGGWETQYF. The DNA of the CDR3 is TGTGCCAGCAGCTCACTTACAGGGGGCTGGGAGACCCAGTACTTC.

The rearrangement links TRBV28 to TRBJ1-1, with D hard to call. Germline CDR1 and CDR2: MDHEN and SYDVKM. Trimming removed 6 bases from V and 3 bases from J, with 8 bases in between. The CDR3 is made up of 12 amino acids. CDR3 loop: CASRPEDTEAFF. DNA for the CDR3: TGTGCCAGCAGACCGGAGGACACTGAAGCTTTCTTT.

The rearrangement joins TRBV28 to TRBJ1-3; D remains unclear. CDR3 length equals 15 residues. Germline V gives CDR1 MDHEN, CDR2 SYDVKM. Trimming cost V 3 bases and J 0 bases, with 9 bases left between them. The CDR3 nucleotides read TGTGCCAGCAGTTTCGCCACGCTCTCTGGAAACACCATATATTTT. It codes for CASSFATLSGNTIYF.